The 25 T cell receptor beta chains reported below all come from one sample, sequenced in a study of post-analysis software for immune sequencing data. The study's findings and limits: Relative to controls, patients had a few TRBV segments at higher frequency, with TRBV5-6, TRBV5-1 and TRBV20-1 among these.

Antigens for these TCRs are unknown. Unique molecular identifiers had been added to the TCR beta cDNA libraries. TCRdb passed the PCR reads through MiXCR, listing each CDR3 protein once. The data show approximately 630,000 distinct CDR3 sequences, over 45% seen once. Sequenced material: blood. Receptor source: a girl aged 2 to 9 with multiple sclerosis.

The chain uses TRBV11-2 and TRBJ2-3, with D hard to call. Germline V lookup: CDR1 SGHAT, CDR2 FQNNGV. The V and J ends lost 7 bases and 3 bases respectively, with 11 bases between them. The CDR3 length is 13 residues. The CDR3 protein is CASNHHPTDTQYF. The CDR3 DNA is TGTGCCAGCAACCACCATCCGACAGATACGCAGTATTTT.

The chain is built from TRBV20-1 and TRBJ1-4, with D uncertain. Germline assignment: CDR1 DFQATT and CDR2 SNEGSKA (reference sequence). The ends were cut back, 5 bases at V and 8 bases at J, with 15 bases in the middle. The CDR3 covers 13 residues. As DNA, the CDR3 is TGCAGTGCTTTTGGAAGGAGAAGGGAAAAACTGTTTTTT. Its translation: CSAFGRRREKLFF.

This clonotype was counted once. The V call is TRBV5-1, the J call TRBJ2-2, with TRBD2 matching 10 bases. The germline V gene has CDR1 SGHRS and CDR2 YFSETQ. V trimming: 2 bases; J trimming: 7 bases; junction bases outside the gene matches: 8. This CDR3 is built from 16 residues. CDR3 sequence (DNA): TGCGCCAGCAGCTTCCCAAATAAGCGGGAGGGCGGGGAGCTGTTTTTT. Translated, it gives CASSFPNKREGGELFF.

CDR3 sequence reads: CASSWGQGEETQYF. For the CDR3, the DNA is TGTGCCAGCAGCTGGGGACAGGGTGAAGAGACCCAGTACTTC. The J gene is TRBJ2-5, the V gene TRBV7-2; 9 nucleotides match TRBD1. This CDR3 is 14 amino acids long. V dropped 4 bases and J dropped 3; count of bases not matched to a gene: 3. Germline assignment: CDR1 SGHTA and CDR2 FQGNSA.

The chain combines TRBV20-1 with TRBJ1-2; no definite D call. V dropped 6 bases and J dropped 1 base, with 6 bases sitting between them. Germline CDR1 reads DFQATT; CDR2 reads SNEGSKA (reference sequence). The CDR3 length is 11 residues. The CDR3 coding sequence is TGCAGTGCCGACGGTAACTATGGCTACACCTTC. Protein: CSADGNYGYTF.

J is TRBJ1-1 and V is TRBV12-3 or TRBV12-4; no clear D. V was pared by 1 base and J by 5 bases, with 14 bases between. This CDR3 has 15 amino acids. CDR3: CASSLGERSETEAFF. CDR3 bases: TGTGCCAGCAGTTTAGGGGAAAGATCCGAAACTGAAGCTTTCTTT.

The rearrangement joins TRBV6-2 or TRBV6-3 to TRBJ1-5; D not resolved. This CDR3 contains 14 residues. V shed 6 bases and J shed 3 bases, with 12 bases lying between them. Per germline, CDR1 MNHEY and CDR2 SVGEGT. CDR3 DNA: TGTGCCAGCAGCCCCGAGAGTCCCAATCAGCCCCAGCATTTT. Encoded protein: CASSPESPNQPQHF.

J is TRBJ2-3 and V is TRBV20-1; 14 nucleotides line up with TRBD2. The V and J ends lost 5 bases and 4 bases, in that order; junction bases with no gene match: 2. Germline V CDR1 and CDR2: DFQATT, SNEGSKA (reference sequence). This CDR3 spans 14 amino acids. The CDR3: CSARTSGRPDTQYF. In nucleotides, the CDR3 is TGCAGTGCTCGGACTAGCGGGAGGCCAGATACGCAGTATTTT.

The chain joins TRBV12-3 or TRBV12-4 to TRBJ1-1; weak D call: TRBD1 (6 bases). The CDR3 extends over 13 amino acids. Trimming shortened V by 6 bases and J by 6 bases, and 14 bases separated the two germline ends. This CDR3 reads CASSFGGRAEAFF. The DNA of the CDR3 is TGTGCCAGCAGCTTCGGGGGCAGGGCTGAAGCTTTCTTT.

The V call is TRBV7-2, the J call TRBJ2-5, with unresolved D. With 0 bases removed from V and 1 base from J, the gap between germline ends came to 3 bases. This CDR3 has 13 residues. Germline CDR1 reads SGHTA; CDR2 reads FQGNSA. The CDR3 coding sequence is TGTGCCAGCAGCTTAGCGGCCCAAGAGACCCAGTACTTC. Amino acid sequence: CASSLAAQETQYF.

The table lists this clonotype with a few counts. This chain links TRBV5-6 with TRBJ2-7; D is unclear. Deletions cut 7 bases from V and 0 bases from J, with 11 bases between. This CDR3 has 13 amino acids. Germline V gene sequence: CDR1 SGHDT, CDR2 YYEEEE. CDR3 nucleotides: TGTGCCAGCGGCTATTGGGTCTCCTACGAGCAGTACTTC. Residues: CASGYWVSYEQYF.

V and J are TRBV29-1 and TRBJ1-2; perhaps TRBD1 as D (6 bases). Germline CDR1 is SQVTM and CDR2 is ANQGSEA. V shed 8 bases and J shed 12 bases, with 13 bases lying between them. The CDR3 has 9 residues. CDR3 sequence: CSSTPGDTF. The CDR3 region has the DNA TGCAGCTCCACCCCAGGGGACACCTTC.

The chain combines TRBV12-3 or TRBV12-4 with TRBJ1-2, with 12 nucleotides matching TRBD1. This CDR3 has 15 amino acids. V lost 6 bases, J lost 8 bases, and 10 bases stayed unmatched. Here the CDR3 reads CASSRGQGAGGGYTF. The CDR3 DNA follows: TGTGCCAGCAGCCGGGGACAGGGGGCTGGCGGGGGCTACACCTTC.

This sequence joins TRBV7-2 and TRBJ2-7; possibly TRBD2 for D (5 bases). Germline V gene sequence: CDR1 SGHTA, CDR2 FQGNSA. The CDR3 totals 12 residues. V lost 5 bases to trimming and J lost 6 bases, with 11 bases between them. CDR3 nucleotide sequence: TGTGCCAGCAGCCCCCAGACTACCGAGCAGTACTTC. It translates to CASSPQTTEQYF.

CDR3 coding DNA: TGTGCCAGCAGTTACCAGCCCGACCATTACACCTACAATGAGCAGTTCTTC. It codes for CASSYQPDHYTYNEQFF. The rearrangement joins TRBV6-6 to TRBJ2-1; D not certain. The CDR3 length is 17 residues. V was pared by 2 bases and J by 2 bases, with 16 bases between. Germline CDR1 is MNHNY and CDR2 is SVGAGI (reference sequence).

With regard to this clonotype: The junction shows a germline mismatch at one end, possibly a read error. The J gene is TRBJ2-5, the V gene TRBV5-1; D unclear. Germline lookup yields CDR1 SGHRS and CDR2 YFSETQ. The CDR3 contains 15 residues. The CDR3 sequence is CACSLANTLQETQYF. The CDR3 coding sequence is TGCGCCTGCAGCTTGGCCAATACCCTCCAAGAGACCCAGTACTTC.

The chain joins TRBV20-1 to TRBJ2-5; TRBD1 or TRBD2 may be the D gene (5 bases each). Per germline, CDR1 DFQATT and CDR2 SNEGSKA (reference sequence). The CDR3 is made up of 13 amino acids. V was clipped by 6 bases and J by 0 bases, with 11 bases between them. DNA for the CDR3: TGCAGTGCGAAACCGGGACACCAAGAGACCCAGTACTTC. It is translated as CSAKPGHQETQYF.

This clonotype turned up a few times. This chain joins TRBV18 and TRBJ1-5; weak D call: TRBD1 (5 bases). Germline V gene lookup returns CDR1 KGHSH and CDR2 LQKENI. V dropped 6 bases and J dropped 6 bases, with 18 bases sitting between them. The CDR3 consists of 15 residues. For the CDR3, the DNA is TGTGCCAGCTCCCCCGGCGGGGGGAAGAGTCAGCCCCAGCATTTT. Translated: CASSPGGGKSQPQHF.

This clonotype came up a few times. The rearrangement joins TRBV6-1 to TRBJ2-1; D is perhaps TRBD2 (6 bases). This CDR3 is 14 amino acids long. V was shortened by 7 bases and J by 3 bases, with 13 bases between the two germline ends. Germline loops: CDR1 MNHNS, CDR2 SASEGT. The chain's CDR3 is CASNGGTFYNEQFF. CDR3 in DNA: TGTGCCAGCAATGGAGGGACTTTCTACAATGAGCAGTTCTTC.

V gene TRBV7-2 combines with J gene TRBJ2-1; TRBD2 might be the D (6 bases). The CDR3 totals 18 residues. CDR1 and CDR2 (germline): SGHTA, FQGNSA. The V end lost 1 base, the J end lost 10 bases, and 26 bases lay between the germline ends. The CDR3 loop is CASSLVGVGRDLSSEQFF. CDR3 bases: TGTGCCAGCAGCTTAGTAGGGGTAGGGCGGGACCTTTCCAGCGAGCAGTTCTTC.

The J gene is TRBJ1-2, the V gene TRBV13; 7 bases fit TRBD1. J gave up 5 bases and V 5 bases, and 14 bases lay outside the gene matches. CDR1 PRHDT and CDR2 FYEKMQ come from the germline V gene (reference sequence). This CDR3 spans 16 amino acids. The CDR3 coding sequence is TGTGCCAGCAGCCCTATAGGTCCACAGGGGTGGTATGGCTACACCTTC. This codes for CASSPIGPQGWYGYTF.

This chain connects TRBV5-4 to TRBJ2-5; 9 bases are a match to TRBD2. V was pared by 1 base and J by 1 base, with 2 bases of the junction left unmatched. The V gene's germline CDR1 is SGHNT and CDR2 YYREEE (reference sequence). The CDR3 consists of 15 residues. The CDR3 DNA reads TGTGCCAGCAGCTTGTATAGCGGGGGCCAAGAGACCCAGTACTTC. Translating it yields CASSLYSGGQETQYF. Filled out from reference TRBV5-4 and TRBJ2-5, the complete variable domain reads ETGVTQSPTHLIKTRGQQVTLRCSSQSGHNTVSWYQQALGQGPQFIFQYYREEENGRGNFPPRFSGLQFPNYSSELNVNALELDDSALYLCASSLYSGGQETQYFGPGTRLLVL.

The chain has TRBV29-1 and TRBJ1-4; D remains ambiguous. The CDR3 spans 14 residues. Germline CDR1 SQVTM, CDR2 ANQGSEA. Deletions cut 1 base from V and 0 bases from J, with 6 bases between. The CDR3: CSVEAGATNEKLFF. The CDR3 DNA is TGCAGCGTTGAAGCAGGTGCAACTAATGAAAAACTGTTTTTT.

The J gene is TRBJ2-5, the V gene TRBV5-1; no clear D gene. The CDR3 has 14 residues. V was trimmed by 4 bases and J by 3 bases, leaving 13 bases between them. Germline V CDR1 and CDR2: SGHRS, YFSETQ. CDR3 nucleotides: TGCGCCAGCAGCCCTTTGACGAGAGAAGAGACCCAGTACTTC. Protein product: CASSPLTREETQYF.

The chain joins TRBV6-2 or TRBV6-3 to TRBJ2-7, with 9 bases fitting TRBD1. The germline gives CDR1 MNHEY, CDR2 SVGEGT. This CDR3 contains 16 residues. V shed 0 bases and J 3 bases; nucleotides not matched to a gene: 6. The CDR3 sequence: CASSYSSGTGLYEQYF. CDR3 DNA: TGTGCCAGCAGTTACTCCTCCGGGACAGGGCTCTACGAGCAGTACTTC.